This TCR beta chain was recovered during a study of graft-versus-host responses after intestinal transplantation. The overall study: Recipients had transplants, and these were multivisceral, liver-intestinal, or isolated intestinal. Anti-thymocyte globulin induction was given to all recipients, followed by tacrolimus and steroids for two to four years. Whole-study findings and limits: An association linked early post-transplant HvG declines with peak circulating GvH clone levels. GvH clones surfaced in recipient marrow, some emerging earlier in ileum or blood.

Measured with immunoSEQ multiplex PCR; TCRdb has only the in-frame clones, and not every one. This sample yields fewer than 55,000 clones, of which about 95% are seen a single time; approximately 0.21% belongs to the top ten. On this clone itself: What it binds is not known.

The CDR3 runs 14 residues. J lost 1 base, V lost 2 bases, and 2 bases had no gene match. Germline-derived CDR1 and CDR2 are GTSNPN and SVGIG (reference sequence). The clonotype was recovered from a human donor who was the organ donor for an intestinal transplant. The material sequenced was unstimulated CD8+ T cells sorted from spleen or lymph node cells, taken before transplant. V usage is TRBV30 and J usage is TRBJ2-7, with TRBD1 matching 10 bases. The CDR3 region is CAWSSGQGSYEQYF. In DNA, the CDR3 is TGTGCCTGGAGTTCGGGACAGGGGTCCTACGAGCAGTACTTC.